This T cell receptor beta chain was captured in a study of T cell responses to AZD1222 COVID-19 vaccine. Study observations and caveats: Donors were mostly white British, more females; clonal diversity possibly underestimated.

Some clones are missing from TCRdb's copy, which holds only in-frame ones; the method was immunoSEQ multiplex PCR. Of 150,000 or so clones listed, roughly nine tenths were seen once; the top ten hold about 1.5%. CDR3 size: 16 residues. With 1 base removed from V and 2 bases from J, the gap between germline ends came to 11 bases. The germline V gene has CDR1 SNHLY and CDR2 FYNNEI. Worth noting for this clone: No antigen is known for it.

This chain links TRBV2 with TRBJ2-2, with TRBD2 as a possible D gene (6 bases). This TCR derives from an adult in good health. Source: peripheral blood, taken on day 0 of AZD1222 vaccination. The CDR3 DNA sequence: TGTGCCAGCAGTGAAGTTGGGGGAGGCAACACCGGGGAGCTGTTTTTT. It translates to CASSEVGGGNTGELFF.